This TCR beta chain was observed in a study of monozygotic twins with inflammatory bowel disease. TCRdb re-called the 5' RACE reads, yielding one record per CDR3 amino acid sequence without DNA. Its table lists about 160,000 distinct CDR3 sequences. This CDR3 is built from 14 residues. CDR1 is SGHRS and CDR2 is YFSETQ in the germline V gene. The specimen was blood. This chain joins TRBV5-1 and TRBJ1-5. The origin of this receptor is a human donor with ulcerative colitis or Crohn's disease, or a healthy co-twin of an affected twin (not recorded which). The CDR3 here is CASSLRGGNQPQHF.